The next 28 T cell receptor beta chains were all read from a single sample in a study of cytomegalovirus exposure and HLA in healthy donors. It was with 60 Vbeta and 13 Jbeta primers that the PCR ran. Repertoires were generated with immunoSEQ multiplex PCR, while TCRdb's copy carries only in-frame clones and drops some. Of 150,000 to 200,000 clones detected, 77% appear once; the ten largest clones hold roughly 1.4%. The sequencing input was PBMCs. The receptor source for this set is a man between 18 and 29 years old in good health and CMV-seronegative.

The chain uses TRBV6-1 and TRBJ1-2; 7 nucleotides line up with TRBD1. Germline V gives CDR1 MNHNS, CDR2 SASEGT. CDR3 length: 15 residues. J was trimmed by 3 bases and V by 2 bases; bases with no gene match: 6. CDR3 nucleotide sequence: TGTGCCAGCAGTGAAAGGGGACAGAGTCACTATGGCTACACCTTC. The encoded protein is CASSERGQSHYGYTF.

This clone was observed a single time. This chain links TRBV13 with TRBJ2-6; 10 nucleotides line up with TRBD2. The junction had 4 bases not matched to a gene; V was cut back by 4 bases and J by 1 base. Germline CDR1 is PRHDT and CDR2 is FYEKMQ (reference sequence). CDR3 length: 17 residues. The CDR3 spells CASSSGLASSGANVLTF. Written as DNA, the CDR3 is TGTGCCAGCAGCTCGGGACTAGCGTCGTCTGGGGCCAACGTCCTGACTTTC.

V is TRBV5-4 and J is TRBJ1-2; no reliable D call. The ends were cut back, 2 bases at V and 6 bases at J, with 17 bases in the middle. This CDR3 contains 15 residues. CDR1 is SGHNT, CDR2 YYREEE, per germline (reference sequence). The CDR3 nucleotides are TGTGCCAGCAGCTTATATCCAAACAGCCCTGATGGCTACACCTTC. Residues: CASSLYPNSPDGYTF.

The genes are TRBV4-1 and TRBJ2-5, with TRBD2 matching over 8 bases. This CDR3 has 16 amino acids. The germline CDR1 and CDR2 sequences are MGHRA and YSYEKL. With 1 base clipped from V and 1 base from J, the junction kept 5 bases outside the gene matches. The CDR3 DNA sequence: TGCGCCAGCAGCCAAGCGGGGGGGCTTTCCCAAGAGACCCAGTACTTC. Translation: CASSQAGGLSQETQYF.

A single count supports this clone. J is TRBJ1-2 and V is TRBV6-1, with 7 bases identical to TRBD1. Trimming took 4 bases from V and 1 from J; bases not matched to a gene: 6. Germline V CDR1 and CDR2: MNHNS, SASEGT. This CDR3 has 15 residues. The CDR3 nucleotides read TGTGCCAGCAGTGCCGGGACAGCTCTTAACTATGGCTACACCTTC. It translates to CASSAGTALNYGYTF.

This chain joins TRBV2 and TRBJ2-3, with D perhaps matching TRBD1 (5 bases). From germline, CDR1 is SNHLY and CDR2 FYNNEI. This CDR3 is 16 amino acids long. Trimming removed 1 base from V and 0 bases from J, with 11 bases in between. In DNA form, the CDR3 reads TGTGCCAGCAGTGAAGGAAGGGGCTCAAGCACAGATACGCAGTATTTT. This sequence encodes CASSEGRGSSTDTQYF. Full variable domain (missing parts from reference TRBV2 and TRBJ2-3): EPEVTQTPSHQVTQMGQEVILRCVPISNHLYFYWYRQILGQKVEFLVSFYNNEISEKSEIFDDQFSVERPDGSNFTLKIRSTKLEDSAMYFCASSEGRGSSTDTQYFGPGTRLTVL.

The V call is TRBV5-1, the J call TRBJ2-2, with no clear D. This CDR3 is built from 12 residues. V was trimmed by 7 bases and J by 6 bases, leaving 10 bases between them. Germline CDR1 and CDR2: SGHRS and YFSETQ. The CDR3 bases are TGCGCCAGCGGATTAGGAGCCGGGGAGCTGTTTTTT. Translated: CASGLGAGELFF.

V usage is TRBV4-2 and J usage is TRBJ2-2, with TRBD2 matching 8 bases. The CDR3 length is 18 residues. CDR1 is LGHNA and CDR2 is YNFKEQ in the germline V gene. Losses at the gene ends were 0 bases for V and 2 bases for J; bases not matched to a gene: 8. The CDR3 nucleotides are TGTGCCAGCAGCCAAGATCCATGGCGGGAGGACAACACCGGGGAGCTGTTTTTT. Translating it yields CASSQDPWREDNTGELFF.

The chain recombines TRBV13 with TRBJ2-1; 15 bases align to TRBD2. CDR3 length equals 20 residues. Losses at the gene ends were 5 bases for V and 0 bases for J; bases not matched to a gene: 11. In germline, CDR1 is PRHDT, CDR2 FYEKMQ (reference sequence). The CDR3 region is CASSPRTSGRANPSYNEQFF. The CDR3 DNA reads as TGTGCCAGCAGCCCCCGGACTAGCGGGAGGGCGAATCCCTCCTACAATGAGCAGTTCTTC. Supplemented by reference TRBV13 and TRBJ2-1, the full variable domain reads AAGVIQSPRHLIKEKRETATLKCYPIPRHDTVYWYQQGPGQDPQFLISFYEKMQSDKGSIPDRFSAQQFSDYHSELNMSSLELGDSALYFCASSPRTSGRANPSYNEQFFGPGTRLTVL.

The chain employs TRBV30 and TRBJ1-1; tentative D call: TRBD1 (6 bases). The ends were cut back, 2 bases at V and 5 bases at J, with 18 bases in the middle. The CDR3 contains 15 residues. Germline values: CDR1 GTSNPN, CDR2 SVGIG (reference sequence). The chain's CDR3 is CAWSIDSDRWTEAFF. In nucleotides, the CDR3 is TGTGCCTGGAGTATAGATTCGGACAGATGGACTGAAGCTTTCTTT.

The V gene is TRBV7-2, the J gene TRBJ2-4; 9 nucleotides agree with TRBD1. In germline, CDR1 is SGHTA, CDR2 FQGNSA. There are 11 residues in the CDR3. V dropped 5 bases and J dropped 14; count of bases not matched to a gene: 4. CDR3 amino acids: CASSNRGLEYF. The CDR3 DNA sequence: TGTGCCAGCAGCAACAGGGGGCTGGAGTACTTC.

Concerning this clone: Other DNA sequences of this sample code for an identical CDR3. The chain has TRBV7-2 and TRBJ2-5, with D hard to call. V dropped 5 bases and J dropped 4 bases, with 5 bases sitting between them. Germline CDR1 SGHTA, CDR2 FQGNSA. The CDR3 covers 11 residues. The CDR3 loop reads CASSPRETQYF. CDR3 DNA: TGTGCCAGCAGCCCCCGAGAGACCCAGTACTTC.

This chain connects TRBV10-3 to TRBJ1-2; D possibly corresponds to TRBD1 (5 bases). This CDR3 comprises 14 residues. Looked up from germline, CDR1 is ENHRY and CDR2 is SYGVKD. The germline V and J ends were trimmed by 0 bases and 0 bases, with 5 bases remaining between them. This chain's CDR3 is CAISESTANYGYTF. The CDR3 DNA sequence: TGTGCCATCAGTGAGTCGACAGCTAACTATGGCTACACCTTC.

This clone has only a few counts. V is TRBV11-2 and J is TRBJ2-3, with 9 positions matching TRBD1. This CDR3 spans 17 amino acids. With V trimmed by 2 bases and J by 3 bases, 9 bases remained unmatched. Germline CDR1 reads SGHAT; CDR2 reads FQNNGV. The CDR3 region is CASSLMGTGGWTDTQYF. In DNA form, the CDR3 reads TGTGCCAGCAGCTTAATGGGAACAGGGGGCTGGACAGATACGCAGTATTTT.

This clone showed up just a few times. CDR3 amino acids: CASSYSDRSYEQYF. CDR3 DNA sequence: TGTGCCAGCAGTTATTCTGACAGATCCTACGAGCAGTACTTC. This chain connects TRBV6-5 to TRBJ2-7; possible D gene TRBD1, 5 bases. Trimming stripped 3 bases from V and 1 base from J, with 10 bases between. In germline, CDR1 is MNHEY, CDR2 SVGAGI. This CDR3 is 14 amino acids long.

The chain carries TRBV27 and TRBJ1-1; D may be TRBD1 (5 bases). The CDR3 is 14 residues long. Germline CDR1 and CDR2: MNHEY and SMNVEV (reference sequence). The V and J ends lost 5 bases and 1 base respectively, with 11 bases between them. CDR3 coding DNA: TGTGCCAGCAGTCCCAGCAGGGAGAACACTGAAGCTTTCTTT. Amino acids: CASSPSRENTEAFF.

J is TRBJ2-7 and V is TRBV4-3, with D possibly matching TRBD2 (5 bases). CDR3 length equals 15 residues. The V and J ends lost 0 bases and 2 bases respectively, with 11 bases between them. In germline, CDR1 is LGHNA, CDR2 YSLEER. This chain's CDR3 is CASSQDRGSTYEQYF. The CDR3 coding sequence is TGCGCCAGCAGCCAAGATCGGGGAAGCACCTACGAGCAGTACTTC.

Worth noting for this clone: The junction departs from the called germline gene at one end, perhaps through a read error. The chain joins TRBV7-9 to TRBJ2-7; 9 bases map to TRBD1. The CDR3 length is 15 residues. Germline V CDR1 and CDR2: SEHNR, FQNEAQ (reference sequence). CDR3 in DNA: TGTTCCAGCAGGCCTCCGGGACAGGGAAAGGGCGAGCAGTACTTC. Residues: CSSRPPGQGKGEQYF.

The V gene is TRBV30, the J gene TRBJ1-1, with D hard to call. The germline V gene encodes CDR1 GTSNPN and CDR2 SVGIG (reference sequence). Trimming took 2 bases from V and 1 from J, leaving 11 bases between them. The CDR3 runs to 14 residues. DNA of the CDR3: TGTGCCTGGAGTAGGAGACTCTCGAACACTGAAGCTTTCTTT. Translated: CAWSRRLSNTEAFF.

Only a few counts were recorded for this clone. V is TRBV4-2 and J is TRBJ2-5; possibly TRBD2 for D (6 bases). The last part of the DNA fits TRBJ2-7 better; the J call may be wrong. Germline CDR1 is LGHNA and CDR2 is YNFKEQ. This CDR3 has 15 residues. CDR3 sequence reads: CASSQGLALSYEQYF. CDR3 nucleotide sequence: TGTGCCAGCAGCCAAGGGCTAGCGCTCTCCTACGAGCAGTACTTC.

This clone showed up just once. The chain has TRBV5-1 and TRBJ1-3; no definite D call. The V and J ends lost 4 bases and 2 bases respectively, with 10 bases between them. The CDR3 spans 14 residues. The germline gives CDR1 SGHRS, CDR2 YFSETQ. The CDR3: CASSEHFAGNTIYF. The CDR3 region has the DNA TGCGCCAGCAGCGAGCACTTCGCTGGAAACACCATATATTTT.

This clone came up once. V is TRBV9 and J is TRBJ2-1; the match to TRBD2 covers 9 bases. V gave up 3 bases and J gave up 3 bases; unmatched junction bases: 4. The germline CDR1 and CDR2 sequences are SGDLS and YYNGEE. This CDR3 has 15 residues. The CDR3 loop reads CASSAGLAYYNEQFF. The CDR3, as DNA: TGTGCCAGCAGCGCGGGACTAGCATACTACAATGAGCAGTTCTTC. The variable domain in full, completed from reference TRBV9 and TRBJ2-1, reads DSGVTQTPKHLITATGQRVTLRCSPRSGDLSVYWYQQSLDQGLQFLIQYYNGEERAKGNILERFSAQQFPDLHSELNLSSLELGDSALYFCASSAGLAYYNEQFFGPGTRLTVL.

This clone was seen a single time. J is TRBJ2-2 and V is TRBV9; D may be TRBD1 (6 bases). Germline lookup yields CDR1 SGDLS and CDR2 YYNGEE. The CDR3 extends over 13 amino acids. Trimming removed 1 base from V and 6 bases from J, with 7 bases in between. CDR3 nucleotide sequence: TGTGCCAGCAGCGTAACAGGGCCCGGGGAGCTGTTTTTT. It codes for CASSVTGPGELFF.

In this sample, this clone turned up once. This chain uses TRBV11-2 with TRBJ2-7, with 9 bases aligning to TRBD2. Germline V CDR1 and CDR2: SGHAT, FQNNGV. CDR3 length: 15 residues. V trimming: 1 base; J trimming: 6 bases; junction bases outside the gene matches: 7. CDR3 DNA: TGTGCCAGCAGCTTAGCCGGGACTAGCTGGTCCGAGCAGTACTTC. It encodes CASSLAGTSWSEQYF.

This chain joins TRBV10-3 and TRBJ2-7; 7 nucleotides align to TRBD1. There are 13 residues in the CDR3. V gave up 8 bases and J gave up 5 bases; unmatched junction bases: 9. Germline-derived CDR1 and CDR2 are ENHRY and SYGVKD. The CDR3 nucleotides read TGTGCCATCGGTGGTGGCAGGGGGAACGAGCAGTACTTC. This translates into CAIGGGRGNEQYF.

The chain combines TRBV6-6 with TRBJ1-1; perhaps TRBD1 as D (5 bases). The CDR3 runs to 13 residues. V lost 1 base and J 3 bases, leaving 6 bases between the germline ends. Germline-derived CDR1 and CDR2 are MNHNY and SVGAGI (reference sequence). CDR3 region: CASSYFRDTEAFF. The CDR3 DNA reads as TGTGCCAGCAGTTACTTCAGGGACACTGAAGCTTTCTTT.

This clone turned up a few times. V gene TRBV10-3 combines with J gene TRBJ2-7, with 10 bases lining up with TRBD2. Per germline, CDR1 ENHRY and CDR2 SYGVKD. This CDR3 has 16 residues. Trimming took 2 bases from V and 4 from J; bases not matched to a gene: 8. The CDR3 here is CAISEEVGTSAYEQYF. In nucleotides, the CDR3 is TGTGCCATCAGTGAGGAGGTGGGGACTAGCGCTTACGAGCAGTACTTC.

The V gene is TRBV7-2, the J gene TRBJ2-3; 16 bases line up with TRBD2. The CDR3 contains 16 residues. CDR1 SGHTA and CDR2 FQGNSA come from the germline V gene. Trimming at V came to 4 bases and at J to 6 bases, leaving 4 bases not matched to a gene. The CDR3 region has the DNA TGTGCCAGCAGCTGGGGACTAGCGGGAGGGCGGGATACGCAGTATTTT. Translating it yields CASSWGLAGGRDTQYF.